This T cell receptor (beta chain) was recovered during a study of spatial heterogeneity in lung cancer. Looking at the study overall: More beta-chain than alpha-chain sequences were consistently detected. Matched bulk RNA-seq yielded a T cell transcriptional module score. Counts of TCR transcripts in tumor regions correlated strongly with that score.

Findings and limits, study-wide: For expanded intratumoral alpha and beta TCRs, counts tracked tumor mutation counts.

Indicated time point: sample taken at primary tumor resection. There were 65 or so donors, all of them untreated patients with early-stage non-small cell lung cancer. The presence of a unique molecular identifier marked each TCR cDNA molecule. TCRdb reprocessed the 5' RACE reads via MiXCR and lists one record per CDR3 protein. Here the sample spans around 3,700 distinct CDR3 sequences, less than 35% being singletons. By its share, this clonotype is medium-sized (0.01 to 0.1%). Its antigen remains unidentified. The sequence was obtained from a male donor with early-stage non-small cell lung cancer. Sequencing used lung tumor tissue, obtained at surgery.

The CDR3, as DNA: TGTGCCAGCAGTTGGACATTCGGGAATGAGCAGTTCTTC. The encoded protein is CASSWTFGNEQFF. The chain recombines TRBV27 with TRBJ2-1, with D maybe TRBD1 (5 bases). V lost 4 bases to trimming and J lost 7 bases, with 11 bases between them. From germline, CDR1 is MNHEY and CDR2 SMNVEV (reference sequence). This CDR3 is 13 amino acids long.